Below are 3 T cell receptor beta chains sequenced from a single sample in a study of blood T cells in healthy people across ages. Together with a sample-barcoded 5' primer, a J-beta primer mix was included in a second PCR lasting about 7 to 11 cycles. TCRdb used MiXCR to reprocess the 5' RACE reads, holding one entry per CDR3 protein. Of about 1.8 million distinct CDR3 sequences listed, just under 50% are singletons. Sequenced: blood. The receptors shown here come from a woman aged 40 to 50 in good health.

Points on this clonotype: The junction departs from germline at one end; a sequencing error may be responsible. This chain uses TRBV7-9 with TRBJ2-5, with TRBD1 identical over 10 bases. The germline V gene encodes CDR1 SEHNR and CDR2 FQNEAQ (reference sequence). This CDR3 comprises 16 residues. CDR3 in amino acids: CASSLAGQGVRETQYF. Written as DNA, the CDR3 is TGTGCCAGCAGCCTAGCCGGACAGGGGGTACGAGAGACCCAGTACTTC.

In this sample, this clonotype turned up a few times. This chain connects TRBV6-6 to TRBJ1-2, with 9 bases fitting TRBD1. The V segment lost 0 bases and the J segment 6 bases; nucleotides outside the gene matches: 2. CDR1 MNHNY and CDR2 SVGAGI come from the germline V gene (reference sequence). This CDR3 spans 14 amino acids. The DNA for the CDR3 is TGTGCCAGCAGTTACTCCGGGACAGGGAATGGCTACACCTTC. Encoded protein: CASSYSGTGNGYTF.

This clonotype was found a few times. The CDR3 bases are TGCGCCAGCAGCCCAGAGCGGGGAAACAGGGACGAGCAGTACTTC. It translates to CASSPERGNRDEQYF. The chain recombines TRBV5-1 with TRBJ2-7, with a weak D call TRBD2 (7 bases). Germline CDR1 SGHRS, CDR2 YFSETQ. With 4 bases removed from V and 5 bases from J, the gap between germline ends came to 19 bases. The CDR3 contains 15 residues.